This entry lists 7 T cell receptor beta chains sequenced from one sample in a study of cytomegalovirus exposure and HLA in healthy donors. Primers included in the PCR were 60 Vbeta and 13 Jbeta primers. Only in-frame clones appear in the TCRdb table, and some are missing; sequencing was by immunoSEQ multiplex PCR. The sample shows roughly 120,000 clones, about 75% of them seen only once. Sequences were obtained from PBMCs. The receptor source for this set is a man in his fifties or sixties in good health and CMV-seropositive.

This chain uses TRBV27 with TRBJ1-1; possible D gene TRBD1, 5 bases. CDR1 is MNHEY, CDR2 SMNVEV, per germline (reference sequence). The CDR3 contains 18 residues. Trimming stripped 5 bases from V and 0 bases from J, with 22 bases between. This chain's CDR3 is CASSPQPFRRVVNTEAFF. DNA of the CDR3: TGTGCCAGCAGTCCCCAACCCTTTCGCAGGGTCGTGAACACTGAAGCTTTCTTT.

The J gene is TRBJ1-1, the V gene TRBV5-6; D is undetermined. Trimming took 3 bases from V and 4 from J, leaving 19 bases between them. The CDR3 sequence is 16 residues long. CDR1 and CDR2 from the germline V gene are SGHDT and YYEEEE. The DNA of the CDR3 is TGTGCCAGCAGCTCGAATCCCTTGGTAGTTCTCACTGAAGCTTTCTTT. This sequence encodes CASSSNPLVVLTEAFF.

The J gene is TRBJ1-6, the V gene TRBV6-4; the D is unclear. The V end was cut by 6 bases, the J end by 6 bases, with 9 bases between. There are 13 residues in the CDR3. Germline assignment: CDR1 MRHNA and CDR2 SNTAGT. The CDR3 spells CASRPDSNSPLHF. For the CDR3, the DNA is TGTGCCAGCAGGCCGGACTCTAATTCACCCCTCCACTTT.

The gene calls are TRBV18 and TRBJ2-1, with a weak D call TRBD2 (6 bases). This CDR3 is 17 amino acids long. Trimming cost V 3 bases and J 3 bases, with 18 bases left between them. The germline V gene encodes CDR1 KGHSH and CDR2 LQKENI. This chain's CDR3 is CASSPLVMGGYYNEQFF. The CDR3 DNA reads TGTGCCAGCTCACCCCTTGTGATGGGGGGTTACTACAATGAGCAGTTCTTC.

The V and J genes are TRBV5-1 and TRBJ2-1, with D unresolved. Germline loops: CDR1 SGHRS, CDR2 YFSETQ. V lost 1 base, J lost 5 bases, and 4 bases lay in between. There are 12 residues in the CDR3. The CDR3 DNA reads TGCGCCAGCAGCTTGACACACAATGAGCAGTTCTTC. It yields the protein CASSLTHNEQFF.

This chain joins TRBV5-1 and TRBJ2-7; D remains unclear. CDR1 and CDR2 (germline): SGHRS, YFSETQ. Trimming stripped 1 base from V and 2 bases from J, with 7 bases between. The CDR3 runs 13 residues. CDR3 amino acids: CASSLQTAYEQYF. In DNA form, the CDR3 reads TGCGCCAGCAGCTTGCAAACTGCCTACGAGCAGTACTTC.

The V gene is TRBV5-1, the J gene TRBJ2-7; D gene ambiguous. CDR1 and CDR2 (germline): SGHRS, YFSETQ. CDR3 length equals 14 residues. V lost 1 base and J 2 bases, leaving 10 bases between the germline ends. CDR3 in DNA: TGCGCCAGCAGCTTGTTTAACCGAGCCTACGAGCAGTACTTC. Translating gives CASSLFNRAYEQYF. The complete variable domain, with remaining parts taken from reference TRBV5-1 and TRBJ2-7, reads KAGVTQTPRYLIKTRGQQVTLSCSPISGHRSVSWYQQTPGQGLQFLFEYFSETQRNKGNFPGRFSGRQFSNSRSEMNVSTLELGDSALYLCASSLFNRAYEQYFGPGTRLTVT.